Following are 10 T cell receptor beta chains from one sample sequenced in a study of CD8 T cells in ankylosing spondylitis. These receptors' targets are unknown. TCRdb processed the 5' RACE reads anew with MiXCR; each CDR3 protein has one entry. The table includes fewer than 550,000 distinct CDR3 sequences, about 5.7% detected once. General study results and limits: Made up of fewer than 10 highly homologous variants, a TCR beta motif appeared characteristic of ankylosing spondylitis blood.

Material: blood, either unsorted or a sorted T cell fraction (not recorded which). The receptors here all came from a male donor with ankylosing spondylitis.

This chain connects TRBV4-2 to TRBJ2-3; 13 bases match TRBD2. The CDR3 has 16 residues. With 5 bases clipped from V and 5 bases from J, the junction kept 7 bases outside the gene matches. Per germline, CDR1 LGHNA and CDR2 YNFKEQ. DNA of the CDR3: TGTGCCAGCAGCTATACTAGCGGGGGGGCTGTAGATACGCAGTATTTT. Its protein product is CASSYTSGGAVDTQYF.

In its sample, this clonotype was seen many times. The CDR3 spells CASSLPGQLYNEQFF. CDR3 DNA sequence: TGTGCCAGCAGCTTGCCGGGACAGCTCTACAATGAGCAGTTCTTC. V usage is TRBV7-2 and J usage is TRBJ2-1, with 7 nucleotides matching TRBD1. The CDR3 has 15 amino acids. Germline lookup yields CDR1 SGHTA and CDR2 FQGNSA. J lost 3 bases, V lost 3 bases, and 5 bases had no gene match. Based on the CDR3 plus reference TRBV7-2 and TRBJ2-1, the full variable domain is GAGVSQSPSNKVTEKGKDVELRCDPISGHTALYWYRQSLGQGLEFLIYFQGNSAPDKSGLPSDRFSAERTGGSVSTLTIQRTQQEDSAVYLCASSLPGQLYNEQFFGPGTRLTVL.

This clonotype came up many times. V usage is TRBV9 and J usage is TRBJ1-2, with 7 bases fitting TRBD1. The V gene end was trimmed by 3 bases and the J gene end by 3 bases; junction bases not matched to a gene: 11. The CDR3 length is 16 residues. Germline CDR1 is SGDLS and CDR2 is YYNGEE. CDR3: CASSAFDRAHYYGYTF. CDR3 DNA sequence: TGTGCCAGCAGCGCGTTTGACAGGGCGCATTACTATGGCTACACCTTC.

This clonotype was counted at least ten times. This rearrangement joins TRBV6-1 to TRBJ1-1; TRBD1 agrees at 7 bases. V was clipped by 5 bases and J by 10 bases; unmatched bases: 10. CDR1 and CDR2 (germline): MNHNS, SASEGT. CDR3 length: 13 residues. Here the CDR3 DNA reads TGTGCCAGCAGTCTCGGACAGGCGACGGGAGCTTTCTTT. Protein sequence: CASSLGQATGAFF.

Many counts were recorded for this clonotype. This chain links TRBV7-9 with TRBJ2-1, with D perhaps being TRBD1 or TRBD2 (6 bases each). The germline CDR1 and CDR2 sequences are SEHNR and FQNEAQ (reference sequence). The CDR3 is made up of 15 amino acids. Between the trimmed V and J ends, which lost 3 bases and 2 bases, there was a span of 11 bases. For the CDR3, the DNA is TGTGCCAGCAGCTTTCGGGGGCCCCCCTACAATGAGCAGTTCTTC. It codes for CASSFRGPPYNEQFF.

This clonotype was seen only a few times. The J gene is TRBJ2-3, the V gene TRBV7-2; D is unclear. The CDR3 runs to 14 residues. CDR1 and CDR2 from the germline V gene are SGHTA and FQGNSA. Trimming took off 4 bases at V and 4 bases at J, with 12 bases between the two ends. The CDR3: CASSSQFLADTQYF. Here the CDR3 DNA reads TGTGCCAGCAGCTCTCAGTTCTTAGCAGATACGCAGTATTTT. The entire variable domain, with the rest obtained from reference TRBV7-2 and TRBJ2-3, is as follows: GAGVSQSPSNKVTEKGKDVELRCDPISGHTALYWYRQSLGQGLEFLIYFQGNSAPDKSGLPSDRFSAERTGGSVSTLTIQRTQQEDSAVYLCASSSQFLADTQYFGPGTRLTVL.

This clonotype was observed many times. CDR3 region: CASSPIWGTDTQYF. CDR3 bases: TGTGCCAGCAGCCCCATTTGGGGCACAGATACGCAGTATTTT. The chain has TRBV7-6 and TRBJ2-3; D call uncertain. V lost 5 bases, J lost 1 base, and 10 bases lay in between. Germline loops: CDR1 SGHVS, CDR2 FNYEAQ. There are 14 residues in the CDR3. Based on the CDR3 plus reference TRBV7-6 and TRBJ2-3, the full variable domain is GAGVSQSPRYKVTKRGQDVALRCDPISGHVSLYWYRQALGQGPEFLTYFNYEAQQDKSGLPNDRFSAERPEGSISTLTIQRTEQRDSAMYRCASSPIWGTDTQYFGPGTRLTVL.

This clonotype was recorded at least ten times. This chain uses TRBV4-3 with TRBJ1-2; D gene ambiguous. V was shortened by 3 bases and J by 5 bases, with 10 bases between the two germline ends. CDR1 and CDR2 (germline): LGHNA, YSLEER. The CDR3 sequence is 13 residues long. The CDR3 DNA follows: TGCGCCAGCAGCCAGAGTGAGGGATATGGCTACACCTTC. Translation: CASSQSEGYGYTF.

This clonotype was recorded at least ten times. V and J are TRBV4-1 and TRBJ2-3, with 9 bases matching TRBD2. CDR1 is MGHRA, CDR2 YSYEKL, per germline. There are 15 residues in the CDR3. The J segment lost 3 bases and the V segment lost 2 bases, leaving 3 bases of the junction unmatched. CDR3 DNA sequence: TGCGCCAGCAGCCAACGGACTAGCGATACAGATACGCAGTATTTT. It codes for CASSQRTSDTDTQYF.

This clonotype came up many times. The gene calls are TRBV6-2 or TRBV6-3 and TRBJ2-5; no reliable D call. CDR1 is MNHEY, CDR2 SVGEGT, per germline. This CDR3 has 13 residues. The ends were cut back, 6 bases at V and 4 bases at J, with 12 bases in the middle. CDR3 amino acids: CASSLGIGETQYF. CDR3 DNA sequence: TGTGCCAGCAGCCTAGGGATCGGAGAGACCCAGTACTTC.